The sequence of this TCR beta chain was determined in a study of CD8+ T cells in alopecia areata (dated by TCRdb to 2016 to 2018). Looking at the study overall: High-throughput TCRbeta sequencing was used to examine T cell clonal expansion in alopecia areata in both the C3H/HeJ mouse model and human patients. Scalp tissue and sorted CD4+ and CD8+ peripheral blood T cells from patchy and totalis/universalis alopecia areata patients and from healthy controls were covered by human TCRbeta sequencing. Clonality in the scalp was compared among normal scalp (n=4), patchy alopecia areata scalp (n=8), and alopecia totalis/universalis scalp (n=8). RNA came from the PAXgene miRNA kit for fixed scalp, the miRNeasy kit for PBMCs, and the RNeasy kit for mouse skin. immunoSEQ multiplex PCR using 35 Vbeta forward primers and 13 Jbeta reverse primers was used to amplify TCRbeta CDR3 regions. Overall study results and their limits: Shared TCR sequences between patients were less evident than in mice, which may be partly attributable to HLA diversity in the patient population. Unlike mouse skin, where gammadelta T cells dominate, normal human skin contains resident alphabeta T cells that get sequenced too, which complicates analysis of the scalp TCR repertoire. Compared with normal scalp, lesional scalp had higher clonality and more expanded CD8+ clones, particularly in alopecia totalis/universalis, a pattern that suggests antigenic drive.

The library was built by means of the immunoSEQ multiplex PCR assay. To provide template for TCR sequencing, every sample had RNA extracted and reverse transcribed into cDNA. SuperScript III was used for first-strand cDNA synthesis, primed with a 2:1 mix of oligo-dT and random hexamers. Amplification bias was assessed with a synthetic immune receptor repertoire, and residual bias was removed computationally. As for how the authors treated the data: Raw reads were preprocessed for error removal, and CDR3 was defined according to IMGT conventions as running from the conserved cysteine to phenylalanine. Clonality was computed as 1 minus the Shannon entropy, with the entropy normalized by log2 of the number of productive unique TCRs. CD4 or CD8 identity of scalp clones was inferred by cross-referencing scalp TCRbeta sequences with sorted blood CD4 and CD8 repertoires. Sourced from immuneACCESS, this table was stored by TCRdb with only in-frame sequences that have V and J called. A share of the clones is absent; for the studies checked, an unresolved V gene accounts for under half, and the remainder has no known explanation. V and J calls and clone size are given by that table; D and trimming were obtained from the DNA. Counted in this sample were approximately 150,000 clones; 50% to 60% of them appeared once. The ten largest clones take up around 5% of the sample.

PBMCs were isolated by density centrifugation and stained for CD3, CD4 and CD8, and CD4+ and CD8+ T cells were sorted on a FACSAria. Unaffected controls provided scalp biopsies and blood samples. The germline ends are 21 bases apart after V is trimmed by 0 bases and J by 12 bases. CDR1 is given as ENHRY and CDR2 as SYGVKD, both from the germline V gene. The CDR3 covers 16 residues, taking in both the cysteine and the phenylalanine. The DNA shown is the 48-base CDR3, in frame from base 1. About this clone itself: Its antigen is not yet known. No base-level quality is on record; no much larger clone is a single base apart.

The source of this sequence is a human donor in good health. What was sequenced was CD4+ T cells sorted from blood. The rearranged chain carries TRBV10-3 and TRBJ2-1; the D segment is perhaps TRBD1 or TRBD2, each sharing 5 matched bases. The bases read TGTGCCATCAGTGAGTCTGACCGAGCCGGGGCGCAAGGGCAGTTCTTC. This gives the protein CAISESDRAGAQGQFF.